The entry that follows covers one T cell receptor beta chain sequence. Sequencing of TCR beta was carried out in blood CD8+ and CD4+ T cells. The data were taken from a study of CD8 T cells in Susac syndrome. The germline V and J ends were trimmed by 8 bases and 4 bases, with 18 bases remaining between them. This CDR3 region has 15 residues. The germline gives CDR1 DFQATT, CDR2 SNEGSKA (reference sequence). Reverse transcription of roughly 0.5 to 1 ug RNA was performed with random hexamers. Using its own MiXCR run on the immunoSEQ multiplex PCR reads, TCRdb lists one record per CDR3 protein. The table lists around 140,000 distinct CDR3 sequences, approximately 95% of them singletons, with about 0.11% in the top ten.

The chain recombines TRBV20-1 with TRBJ1-6; D gene unclear. The receptor's source is a human donor with multiple sclerosis. The specimen was CD4+ T cells from PBMCs. CDR3 bases: TGCAGTCTTCCCCGCCGGGCAACATATAATTCACCCCTCCACTTT. Translation gives CSLPRRATYNSPLHF.